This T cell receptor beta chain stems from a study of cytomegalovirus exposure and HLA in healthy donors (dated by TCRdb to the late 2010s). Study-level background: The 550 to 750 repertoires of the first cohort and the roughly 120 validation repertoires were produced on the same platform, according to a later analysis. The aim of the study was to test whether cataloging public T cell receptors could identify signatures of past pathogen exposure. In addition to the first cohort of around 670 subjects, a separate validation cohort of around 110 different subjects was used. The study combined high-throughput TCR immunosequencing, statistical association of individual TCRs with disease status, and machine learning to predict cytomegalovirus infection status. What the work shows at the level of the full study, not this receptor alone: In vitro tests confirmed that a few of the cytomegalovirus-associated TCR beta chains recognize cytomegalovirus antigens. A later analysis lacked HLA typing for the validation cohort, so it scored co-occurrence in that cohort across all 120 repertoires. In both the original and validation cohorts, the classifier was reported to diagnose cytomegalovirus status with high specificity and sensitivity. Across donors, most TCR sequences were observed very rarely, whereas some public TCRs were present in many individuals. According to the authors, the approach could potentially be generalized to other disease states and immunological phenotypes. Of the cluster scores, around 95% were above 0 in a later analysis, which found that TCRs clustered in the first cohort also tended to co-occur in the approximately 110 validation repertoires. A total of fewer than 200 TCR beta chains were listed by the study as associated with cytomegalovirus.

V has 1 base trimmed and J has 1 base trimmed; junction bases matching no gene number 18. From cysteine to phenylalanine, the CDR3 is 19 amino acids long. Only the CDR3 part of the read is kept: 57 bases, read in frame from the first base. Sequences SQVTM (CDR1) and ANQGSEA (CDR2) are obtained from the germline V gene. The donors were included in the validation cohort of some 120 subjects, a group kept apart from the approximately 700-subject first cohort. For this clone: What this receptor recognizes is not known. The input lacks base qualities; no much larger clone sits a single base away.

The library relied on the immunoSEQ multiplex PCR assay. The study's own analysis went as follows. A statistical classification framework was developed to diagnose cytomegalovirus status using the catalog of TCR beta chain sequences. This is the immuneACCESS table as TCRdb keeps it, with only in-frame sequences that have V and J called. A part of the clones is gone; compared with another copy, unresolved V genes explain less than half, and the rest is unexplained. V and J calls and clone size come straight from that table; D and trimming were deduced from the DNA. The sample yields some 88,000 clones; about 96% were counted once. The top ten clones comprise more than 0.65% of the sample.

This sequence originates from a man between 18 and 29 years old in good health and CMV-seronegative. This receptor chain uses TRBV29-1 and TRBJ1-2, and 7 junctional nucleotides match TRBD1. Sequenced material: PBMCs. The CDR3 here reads CSVEVTIKGGDFYNYGYTF. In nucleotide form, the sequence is TGCAGCGTTGAAGTCACCATAAAAGGGGGCGATTTCTATAACTATGGCTACACCTTC.